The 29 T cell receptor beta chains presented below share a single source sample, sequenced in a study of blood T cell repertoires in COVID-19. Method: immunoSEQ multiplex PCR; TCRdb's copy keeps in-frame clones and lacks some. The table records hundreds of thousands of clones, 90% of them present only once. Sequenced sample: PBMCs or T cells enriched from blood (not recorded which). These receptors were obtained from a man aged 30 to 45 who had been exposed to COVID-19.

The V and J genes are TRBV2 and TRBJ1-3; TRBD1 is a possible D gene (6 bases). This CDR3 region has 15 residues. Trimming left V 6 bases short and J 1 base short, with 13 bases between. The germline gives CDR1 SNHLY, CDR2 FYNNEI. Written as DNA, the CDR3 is TGTGCCAGCAGACAGGGAATAGAATCTGGAAACACCATATATTTT. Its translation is CASRQGIESGNTIYF.

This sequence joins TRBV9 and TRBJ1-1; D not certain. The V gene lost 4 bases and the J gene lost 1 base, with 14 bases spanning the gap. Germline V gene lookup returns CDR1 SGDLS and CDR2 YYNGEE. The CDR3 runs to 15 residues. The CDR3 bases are TGTGCCAGCAGCCCCAGCTTGACACCGAACACTGAAGCTTTCTTT. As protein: CASSPSLTPNTEAFF.

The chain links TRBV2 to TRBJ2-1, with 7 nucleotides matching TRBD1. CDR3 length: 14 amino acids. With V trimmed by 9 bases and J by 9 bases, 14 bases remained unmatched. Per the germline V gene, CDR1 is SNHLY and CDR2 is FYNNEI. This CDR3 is CARGRDRVVGEQFF. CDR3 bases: TGTGCCAGGGGGCGAGACAGGGTTGTGGGTGAGCAGTTCTTC. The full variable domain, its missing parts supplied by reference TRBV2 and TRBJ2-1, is EPEVTQTPSHQVTQMGQEVILRCVPISNHLYFYWYRQILGQKVEFLVSFYNNEISEKSEIFDDQFSVERPDGSNFTLKIRSTKLEDSAMYFCARGRDRVVGEQFFGPGTRLTVL.

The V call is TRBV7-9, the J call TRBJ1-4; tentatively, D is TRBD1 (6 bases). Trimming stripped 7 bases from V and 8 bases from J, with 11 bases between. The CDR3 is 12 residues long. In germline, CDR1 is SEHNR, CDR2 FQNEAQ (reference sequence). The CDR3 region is CASIKRGEKLFF. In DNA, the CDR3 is TGTGCCAGCATCAAAAGGGGGGAAAAACTGTTTTTT. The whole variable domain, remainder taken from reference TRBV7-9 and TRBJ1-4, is DTGVSQNPRHKITKRGQNVTFRCDPISEHNRLYWYRQTLGQGPEFLTYFQNEAQLEKSRLLSDRFSAERPKGSFSTLEIQRTEQGDSAMYLCASIKRGEKLFFGSGTQLSVL.

The CDR3 reads CATNGGGMATEAFF. The CDR3 DNA is TGTGCCACAAATGGGGGAGGGATGGCAACTGAAGCTTTCTTT. The chain joins TRBV10-3 to TRBJ1-1; TRBD1 might be the D (5 bases). CDR3 length: 14 residues. The germline CDR1 and CDR2 sequences are ENHRY and SYGVKD. V lost 10 bases and J lost 5, with 20 bases in between.

The CDR3 sequence is CASSRRDRASLRGAFF. The DNA for the CDR3 is TGTGCCAGTAGTCGGCGGGACAGGGCTTCCCTTCGGGGAGCTTTCTTT. The V and J genes are TRBV19 and TRBJ1-1; 9 bases match TRBD1. J lost 10 bases, V lost 5 bases, and 17 bases had no gene match. Germline V gene data show CDR1 as LNHDA and CDR2 as SQIVND (reference sequence). This CDR3 is 16 amino acids long.

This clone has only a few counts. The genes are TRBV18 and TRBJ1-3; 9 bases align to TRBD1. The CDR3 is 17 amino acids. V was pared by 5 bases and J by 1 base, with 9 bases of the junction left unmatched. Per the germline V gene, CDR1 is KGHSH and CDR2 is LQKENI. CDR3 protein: CASSSGTGRFSGNTIYF. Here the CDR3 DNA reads TGTGCCAGCTCATCCGGGACAGGGCGGTTTTCTGGAAACACCATATATTTT.

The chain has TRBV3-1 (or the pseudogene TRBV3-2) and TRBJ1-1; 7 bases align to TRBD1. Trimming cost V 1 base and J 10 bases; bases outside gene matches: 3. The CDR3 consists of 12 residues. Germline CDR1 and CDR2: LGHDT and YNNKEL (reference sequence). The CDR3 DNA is TGTGCCAGCAGCCAAGGGGGACAGAGAGCTTTCTTT. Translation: CASSQGGQRAFF.

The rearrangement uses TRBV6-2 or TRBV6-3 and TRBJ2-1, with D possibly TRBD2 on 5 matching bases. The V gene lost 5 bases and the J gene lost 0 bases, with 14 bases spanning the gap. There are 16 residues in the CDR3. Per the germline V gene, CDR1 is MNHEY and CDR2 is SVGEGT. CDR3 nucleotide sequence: TGTGCCAGCAGTACGCTAGCAGCAGGCTCCTACAATGAGCAGTTCTTC. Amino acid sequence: CASSTLAAGSYNEQFF.

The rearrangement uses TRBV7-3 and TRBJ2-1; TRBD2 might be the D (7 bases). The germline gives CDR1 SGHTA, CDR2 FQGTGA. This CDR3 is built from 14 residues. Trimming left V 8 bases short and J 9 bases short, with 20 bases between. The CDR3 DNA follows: TGTGCCAGCTCCAAAGGGGGGGAGGAGTCTGAGCAGTTCTTC. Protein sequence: CASSKGGEESEQFF.

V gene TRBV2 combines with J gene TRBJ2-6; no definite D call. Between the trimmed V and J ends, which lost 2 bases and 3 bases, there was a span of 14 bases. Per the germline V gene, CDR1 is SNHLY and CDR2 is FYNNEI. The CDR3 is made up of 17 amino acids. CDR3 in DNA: TGTGCCAGCAGTGAACGGCAGGTCAGCTATGGGGCCAACGTCCTGACTTTC. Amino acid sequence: CASSERQVSYGANVLTF. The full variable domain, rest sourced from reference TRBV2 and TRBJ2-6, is EPEVTQTPSHQVTQMGQEVILRCVPISNHLYFYWYRQILGQKVEFLVSFYNNEISEKSEIFDDQFSVERPDGSNFTLKIRSTKLEDSAMYFCASSERQVSYGANVLTFGAGSRLTVL.

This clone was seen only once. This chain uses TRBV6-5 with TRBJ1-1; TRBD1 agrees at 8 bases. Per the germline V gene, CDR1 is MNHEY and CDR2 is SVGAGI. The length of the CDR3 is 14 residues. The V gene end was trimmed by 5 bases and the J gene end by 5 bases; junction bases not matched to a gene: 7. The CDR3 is CASSLRGPGTEAFF. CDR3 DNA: TGTGCCAGCAGTCTCAGGGGGCCGGGGACTGAAGCTTTCTTT.

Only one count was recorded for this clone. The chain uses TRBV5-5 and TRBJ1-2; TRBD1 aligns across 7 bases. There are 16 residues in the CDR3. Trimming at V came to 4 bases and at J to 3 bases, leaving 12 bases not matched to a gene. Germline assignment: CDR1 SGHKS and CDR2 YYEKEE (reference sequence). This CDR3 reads CASSLAGQMGDYGYTF. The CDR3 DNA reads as TGTGCCAGCAGCCTAGCGGGACAGATGGGGGACTATGGCTACACCTTC.

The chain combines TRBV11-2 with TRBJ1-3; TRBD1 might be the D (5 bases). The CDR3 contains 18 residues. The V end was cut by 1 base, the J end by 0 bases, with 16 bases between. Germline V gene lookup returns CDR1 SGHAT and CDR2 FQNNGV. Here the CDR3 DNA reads TGTGCCAGCAGCTTAGGGCAGGGCCCCACCACCTCTGGAAACACCATATATTTT. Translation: CASSLGQGPTTSGNTIYF. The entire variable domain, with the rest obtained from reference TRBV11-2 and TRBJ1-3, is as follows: EAGVAQSPRYKIIEKRQSVAFWCNPISGHATLYWYQQILGQGPKLLIQFQNNGVVDDSQLPKDRFSAERLKGVDSTLKIQPAKLEDSAVYLCASSLGQGPTTSGNTIYFGEGSWLTVV.

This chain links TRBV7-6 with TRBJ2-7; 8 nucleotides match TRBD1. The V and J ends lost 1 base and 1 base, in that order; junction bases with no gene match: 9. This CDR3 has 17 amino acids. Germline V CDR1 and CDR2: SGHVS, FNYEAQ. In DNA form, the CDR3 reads TGTGCCAGCAGCTTAGAGGTGGACAGGGCCCCATCCTACGAGCAGTACTTC. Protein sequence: CASSLEVDRAPSYEQYF.

The CDR3 reads CASSLPLAENTGELFF. The CDR3 DNA sequence: TGTGCCAGCAGCTTACCTCTAGCGGAAAACACCGGGGAGCTGTTTTTT. The genes are TRBV5-5 and TRBJ2-2; 7 bases line up with TRBD2. Trimming cost V 2 bases and J 2 bases; bases outside gene matches: 6. The length of the CDR3 is 16 residues. From germline, CDR1 is SGHKS and CDR2 YYEKEE (reference sequence).

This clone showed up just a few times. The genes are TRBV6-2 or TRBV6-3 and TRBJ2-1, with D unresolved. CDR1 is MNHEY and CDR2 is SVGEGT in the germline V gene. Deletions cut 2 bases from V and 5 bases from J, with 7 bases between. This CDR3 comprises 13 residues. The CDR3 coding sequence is TGTGCCAGCAGTTACGACATCCACAATGAGCAGTTCTTC. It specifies CASSYDIHNEQFF.

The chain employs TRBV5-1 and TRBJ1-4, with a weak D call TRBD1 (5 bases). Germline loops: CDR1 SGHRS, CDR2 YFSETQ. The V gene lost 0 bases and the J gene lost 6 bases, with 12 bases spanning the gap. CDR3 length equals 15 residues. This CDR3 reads CASSLDQGGYEKLFF. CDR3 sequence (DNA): TGCGCCAGCAGCTTGGATCAGGGTGGATATGAAAAACTGTTTTTT.

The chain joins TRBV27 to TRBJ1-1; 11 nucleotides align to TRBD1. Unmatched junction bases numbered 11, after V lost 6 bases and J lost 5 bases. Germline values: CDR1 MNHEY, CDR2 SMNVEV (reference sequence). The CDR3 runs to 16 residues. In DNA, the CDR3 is TGTGCCAGCAGACCCCTGGACAGGGGGCTGTTGACTGAAGCTTTCTTT. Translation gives CASRPLDRGLLTEAFF.

The CDR3 DNA follows: TGCGCCAGCAGCTTGGTGGACATTGGGGAGACCCAGTACTTC. This translates into CASSLVDIGETQYF. This sequence joins TRBV5-1 and TRBJ2-5, with D perhaps TRBD1 (5 bases). Germline lookup yields CDR1 SGHRS and CDR2 YFSETQ. V was shortened by 0 bases and J by 5 bases, with 11 bases between the two germline ends. The CDR3 is 14 amino acids.

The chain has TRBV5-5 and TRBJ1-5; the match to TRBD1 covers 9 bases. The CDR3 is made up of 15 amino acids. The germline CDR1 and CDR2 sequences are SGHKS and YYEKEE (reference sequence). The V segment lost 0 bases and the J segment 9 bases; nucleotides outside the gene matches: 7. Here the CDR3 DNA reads TGTGCCAGCAGCTTGGGACAGGGGGTCCGGTCGCCCCAGCATTTT. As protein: CASSLGQGVRSPQHF.

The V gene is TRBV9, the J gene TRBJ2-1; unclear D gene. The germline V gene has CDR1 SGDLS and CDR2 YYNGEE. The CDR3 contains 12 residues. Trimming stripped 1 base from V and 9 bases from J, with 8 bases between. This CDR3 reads CASSVSLSEQFF. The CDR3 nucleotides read TGTGCCAGCAGCGTAAGTCTCAGTGAGCAGTTCTTC.

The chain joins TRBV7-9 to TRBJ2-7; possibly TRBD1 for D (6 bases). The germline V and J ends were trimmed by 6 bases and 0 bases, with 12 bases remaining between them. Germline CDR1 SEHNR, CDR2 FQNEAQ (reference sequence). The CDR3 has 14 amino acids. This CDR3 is CASRPQGTSYEQYF. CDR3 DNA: TGTGCCAGCAGACCACAGGGAACCTCCTACGAGCAGTACTTC. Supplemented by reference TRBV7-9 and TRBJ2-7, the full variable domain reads DTGVSQNPRHKITKRGQNVTFRCDPISEHNRLYWYRQTLGQGPEFLTYFQNEAQLEKSRLLSDRFSAERPKGSFSTLEIQRTEQGDSAMYLCASRPQGTSYEQYFGPGTRLTVT.

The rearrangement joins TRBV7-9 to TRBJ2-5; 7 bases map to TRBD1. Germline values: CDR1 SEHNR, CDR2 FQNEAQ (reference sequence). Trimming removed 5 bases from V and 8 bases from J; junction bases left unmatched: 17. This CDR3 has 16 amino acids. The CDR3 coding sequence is TGTGCCAGCAGCCCCCGAGGGACAGACCAAGAGCACACCCAGTACTTC. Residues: CASSPRGTDQEHTQYF.

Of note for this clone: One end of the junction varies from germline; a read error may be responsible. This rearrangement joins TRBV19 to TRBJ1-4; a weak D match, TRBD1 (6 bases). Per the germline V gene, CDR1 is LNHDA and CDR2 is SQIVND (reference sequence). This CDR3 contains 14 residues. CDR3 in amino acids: CASSMVLGTLGPAF. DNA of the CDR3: TGTGCCAGTAGTATGGTCCTGGGGACACTAGGGCCAGCTTTT.

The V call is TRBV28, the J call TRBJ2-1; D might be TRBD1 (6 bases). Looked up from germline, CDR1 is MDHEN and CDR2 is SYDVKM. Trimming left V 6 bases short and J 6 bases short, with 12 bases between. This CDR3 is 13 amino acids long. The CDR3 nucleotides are TGTGCCAGCAGCGGCCCCAGGGGCAATGAGCAGTTCTTC. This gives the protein CASSGPRGNEQFF.

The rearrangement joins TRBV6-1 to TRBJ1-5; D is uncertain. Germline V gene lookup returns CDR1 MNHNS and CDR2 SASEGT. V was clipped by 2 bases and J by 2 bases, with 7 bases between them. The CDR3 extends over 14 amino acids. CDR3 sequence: CASSETIGNQPQHF. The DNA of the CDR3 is TGTGCCAGCAGTGAAACGATAGGCAATCAGCCCCAGCATTTT.

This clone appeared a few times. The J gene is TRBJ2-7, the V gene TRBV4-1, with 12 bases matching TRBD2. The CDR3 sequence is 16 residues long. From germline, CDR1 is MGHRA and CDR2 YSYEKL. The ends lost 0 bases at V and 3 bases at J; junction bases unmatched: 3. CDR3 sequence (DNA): TGCGCCAGCAGCCAAGATAAGGGACTAGCGGGCTACGAGCAGTACTTC. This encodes CASSQDKGLAGYEQYF.

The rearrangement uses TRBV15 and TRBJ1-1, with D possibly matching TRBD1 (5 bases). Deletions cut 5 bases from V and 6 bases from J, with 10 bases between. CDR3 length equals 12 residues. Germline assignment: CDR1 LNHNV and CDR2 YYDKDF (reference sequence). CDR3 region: CATSPGFAEAFF. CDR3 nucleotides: TGTGCCACCAGCCCAGGGTTTGCTGAAGCTTTCTTT.